The subject of this entry is one T cell receptor beta chain. Its antigen is undetermined. Assay used: immunoSEQ multiplex PCR; TCRdb lists only in-frame clones, some missing. The table has approximately 130,000 clones, 84% seen once. The data originate from a study of T cell responses to AZD1222 COVID-19 vaccine. Study results and caveats: Baseline seropositivity characterized only 5 to 7 AZD1222 recipients. Vaccination with two AZD1222 doses was followed by a rise in Spike-specific TCR breadth and depth. White British people made up most donors, females outnumbered males, and clonal diversity was possibly underestimated.

Per germline, CDR1 LGHDT and CDR2 YNNKEL (reference sequence). The CDR3 length is 14 residues. Trimming removed 5 bases from V and 5 bases from J, with 13 bases in between. This clonotype was sampled from an adult who received the AZD1222 COVID-19 vaccine. Material: peripheral blood, obtained 28 days after the second AZD1222 dose. This rearrangement joins TRBV3-1 (or the pseudogene TRBV3-2) to TRBJ2-1; D gene uncertain. The CDR3 here is CASSFGLGNNEQFF. The CDR3 DNA reads as TGTGCCAGCAGCTTCGGGCTAGGGAACAATGAGCAGTTCTTC.